This T cell receptor beta chain was found in a study of blood T cell repertoires in COVID-19. Study-level background: Researchers got acute and convalescent COVID-19 samples from the United States, Italy and Spain. Nucleic acid was either cDNA or gDNA, and it came from T cells, B-cell-depleted T cells, or PBMCs.

Original methodology: Researchers report that nucleated cell counts were estimated from reference gene primer amplification. The table came from immunoSEQ multiplex PCR; TCRdb's copy has only in-frame clones and leaves some out. The V and J calls and clone size are taken from that table; D and trimming were inferred from the DNA. The table includes approximately 69,000 clones, roughly 82% detected once. The V segment lost 3 bases and the J segment 5 bases; nucleotides outside the gene matches: 6. Germline V gene sequence: CDR1 SEHNR, CDR2 FQNEAQ (reference sequence). The CDR3 consists of 16 residues.

This receptor was identified in a woman at least 80 years old with acute or convalescent COVID-19. The J gene is TRBJ2-3, the V gene TRBV7-9, with 12 bases that match TRBD1. The sequenced sample was peripheral blood. The CDR3 DNA sequence: TGTGCCAGCAGCTTCCGGGACAGGGGGCGCATAGATACGCAGTATTTT. It yields the protein CASSFRDRGRIDTQYF.